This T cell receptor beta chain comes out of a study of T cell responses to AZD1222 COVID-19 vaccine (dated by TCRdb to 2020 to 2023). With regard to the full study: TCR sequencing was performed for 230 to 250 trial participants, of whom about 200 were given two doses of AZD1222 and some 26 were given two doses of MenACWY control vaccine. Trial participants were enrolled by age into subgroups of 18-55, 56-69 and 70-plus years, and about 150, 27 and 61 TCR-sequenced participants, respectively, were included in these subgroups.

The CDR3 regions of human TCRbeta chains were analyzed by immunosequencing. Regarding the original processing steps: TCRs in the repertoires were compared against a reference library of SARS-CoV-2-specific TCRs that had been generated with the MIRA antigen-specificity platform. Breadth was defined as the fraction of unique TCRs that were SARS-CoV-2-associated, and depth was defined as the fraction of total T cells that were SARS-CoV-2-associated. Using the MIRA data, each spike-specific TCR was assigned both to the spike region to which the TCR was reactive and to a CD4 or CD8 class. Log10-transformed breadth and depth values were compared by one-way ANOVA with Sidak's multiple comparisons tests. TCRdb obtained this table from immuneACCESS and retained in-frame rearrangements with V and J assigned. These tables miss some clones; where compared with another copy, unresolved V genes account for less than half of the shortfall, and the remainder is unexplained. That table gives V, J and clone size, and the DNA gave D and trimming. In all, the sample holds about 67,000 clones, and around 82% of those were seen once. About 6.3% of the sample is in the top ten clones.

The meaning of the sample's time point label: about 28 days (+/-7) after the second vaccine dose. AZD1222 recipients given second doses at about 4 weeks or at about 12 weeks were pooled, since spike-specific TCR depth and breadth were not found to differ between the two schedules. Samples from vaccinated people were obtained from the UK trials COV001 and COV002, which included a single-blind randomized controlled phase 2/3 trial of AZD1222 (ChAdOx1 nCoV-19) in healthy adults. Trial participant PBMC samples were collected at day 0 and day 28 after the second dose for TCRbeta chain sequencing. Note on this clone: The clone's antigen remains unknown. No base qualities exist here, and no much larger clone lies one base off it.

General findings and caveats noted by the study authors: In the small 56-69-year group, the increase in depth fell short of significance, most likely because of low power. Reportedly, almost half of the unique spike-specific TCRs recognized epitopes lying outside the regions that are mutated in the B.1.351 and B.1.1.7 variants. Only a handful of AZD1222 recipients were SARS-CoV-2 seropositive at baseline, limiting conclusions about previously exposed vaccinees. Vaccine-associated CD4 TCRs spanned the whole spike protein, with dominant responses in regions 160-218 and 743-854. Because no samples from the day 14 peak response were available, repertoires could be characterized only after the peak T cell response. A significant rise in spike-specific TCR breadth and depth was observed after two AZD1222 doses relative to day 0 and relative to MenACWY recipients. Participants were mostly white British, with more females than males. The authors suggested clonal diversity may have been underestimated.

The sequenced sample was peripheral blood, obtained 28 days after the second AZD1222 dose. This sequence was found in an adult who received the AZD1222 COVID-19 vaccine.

The DNA reads TGTGCCAGCAGCCAGGCGGCGGACAGGGACGGCCAGCCCCAGCATTTT. The translation is CASSQAADRDGQPQHF. The chain links TRBV7-8 with TRBJ1-5, with 8 middle bases fitting TRBD1. CDR1 SGHVS and CDR2 FQNEAQ were looked up in the germline V gene. The CDR3 runs 16 amino acids, cysteine and phenylalanine included. CDR3 DNA is the only sequence kept; it has 48 bases, read in frame from the first base. V loses 5 bases at its end and J loses 7 bases; junction bases beyond the gene matches: 13.